This TCR beta chain was found in a study of blood T cells in healthy people across ages. V shed 3 bases, J shed 1 base, and the junction held 9 bases outside the gene matches. This CDR3 is built from 17 residues. CDR1 is DFQATT and CDR2 is SNEGSKA in the germline V gene (reference sequence). Through a sample-barcoded 5' primer and a J-beta primer mix, a second PCR was run for roughly 6 to 12 cycles. TCRdb reprocessed the 5' RACE reads with MiXCR, giving one entry per CDR3 protein. Among about 1.5 million distinct CDR3 sequences, roughly 43% were seen once, and the ten largest hold approximately 4.1%. This clonotype was seen many times.

V is TRBV20-1 and J is TRBJ2-7, with 13 bases fitting TRBD2. Sequenced input: blood. This clonotype originated in a woman aged 18-35 years in good health. The CDR3 sequence: CSASGLAGVTKSYEQYF. As DNA, the CDR3 is TGCAGTGCTAGCGGACTAGCGGGGGTGACAAAATCCTACGAGCAGTACTTC.